These 14 T cell receptor beta chains share one sample of origin, sequenced in a study of radiation and T cells in renal cell carcinoma. Time point described: blood 2 weeks post-SBRT. Documented treatment: 15 Gy SBRT to primary tumor, nephrectomy 4 weeks later. Produced via immunoSEQ multiplex PCR; TCRdb's table is partial and in-frame only. The table records some 150,000 clones, roughly 89% of them present only once. This specimen was blood, taken from a patient whose treatment included radiotherapy and nephrectomy. The receptors were gathered from a woman aged 50 to 60 with renal cell carcinoma.

V gene TRBV4-2 combines with J gene TRBJ1-4; a weak D match, TRBD1 (6 bases). The CDR3 sequence is 17 residues long. Trimming cost V 4 bases and J 7 bases, with 22 bases left between them. CDR1 and CDR2 (germline): LGHNA, YNFKEQ. The DNA of the CDR3 is TGTGCCAGCAGCCCCACCCAGGCGGGGGCGCTGGCTGAAAAACTGTTTTTT. Translating gives CASSPTQAGALAEKLFF.

The V gene is TRBV6-5, the J gene TRBJ1-5; D gene unclear. Germline CDR1 and CDR2: MNHEY and SVGAGI. V lost 6 bases to trimming and J lost 0 bases, with 12 bases between them. The CDR3 is 15 amino acids. CDR3 residues: CASRTVTDSNQPQHF. Here the CDR3 DNA reads TGTGCCAGCAGGACTGTGACGGATAGCAATCAGCCCCAGCATTTT.

The chain recombines TRBV7-9 with TRBJ1-1; D uncertain. This CDR3 has 13 residues. Germline V lookup: CDR1 SEHNR, CDR2 FQNEAQ (reference sequence). Trimming removed 3 bases from V and 4 bases from J, with 9 bases in between. The CDR3 sequence is CASSFWGSTEAFF. The CDR3, as DNA: TGTGCCAGCAGCTTCTGGGGAAGCACTGAAGCTTTCTTT.

V and J are TRBV5-4 and TRBJ1-2; 7 bases line up with TRBD1. Germline values: CDR1 SGHNT, CDR2 YYREEE (reference sequence). The length of the CDR3 is 15 residues. V was pared by 4 bases and J by 7 bases, with 13 bases of the junction left unmatched. CDR3 sequence: CASSPLGQVLLGYTF. CDR3 nucleotide sequence: TGTGCCAGCAGCCCACTCGGACAGGTTCTTCTTGGCTACACCTTC. Combining the CDR3 with reference TRBV5-4 and TRBJ1-2 gives the whole variable domain ETGVTQSPTHLIKTRGQQVTLRCSSQSGHNTVSWYQQALGQGPQFIFQYYREEENGRGNFPPRFSGLQFPNYSSELNVNALELDDSALYLCASSPLGQVLLGYTFGSGTRLTVV.

This clone was found a few times. This rearrangement joins TRBV2 to TRBJ2-7; D is unclear. This CDR3 spans 12 amino acids. V lost 7 bases and J lost 12, with 19 bases in between. Germline V gene sequence: CDR1 SNHLY, CDR2 FYNNEI. CDR3 sequence reads: CASTAAALGLYF. The CDR3 coding sequence is TGTGCCAGCACGGCTGCCGCCCTCGGTCTGTACTTC.

The gene calls are TRBV5-1 and TRBJ2-1; D gene uncertain. Germline assignment: CDR1 SGHRS and CDR2 YFSETQ. V was trimmed by 0 bases and J by 3 bases, leaving 4 bases between them. The CDR3 runs to 13 residues. CDR3 loop: CASSLDGYNEQFF. CDR3 coding DNA: TGCGCCAGCAGCTTGGACGGCTACAATGAGCAGTTCTTC.

This CDR3 reads CASSQVASDKNIQYF. CDR3 DNA sequence: TGCGCCAGCAGCCAAGTGGCCTCAGACAAAAACATTCAGTACTTC. The chain is built from TRBV4-1 and TRBJ2-4; D gene unclear. The germline V gene encodes CDR1 MGHRA and CDR2 YSYEKL. This CDR3 spans 15 amino acids. Trimming took off 1 base at V and 3 bases at J, with 10 bases between the two ends.

This chain connects TRBV6-6 to TRBJ1-2; D remains unclear. The CDR3 consists of 12 residues. CDR1 MNHNY and CDR2 SVGAGI come from the germline V gene (reference sequence). Trimming left V 4 bases short and J 3 bases short, with 6 bases between. Written as DNA, the CDR3 is TGTGCCAGCAGTTTCCGGGACTATGGCTACACCTTC. Translation gives CASSFRDYGYTF.

This rearrangement joins TRBV25-1 to TRBJ1-2; 8 positions match TRBD1. The CDR3 spans 14 residues. CDR1 and CDR2 from the germline V gene are MGHDK and SYGVNS. Trimming cost V 4 bases and J 2 bases; bases outside gene matches: 3. This CDR3 is CASSVRTGNYGYTF. The CDR3 bases are TGTGCCAGCAGTGTCCGGACAGGGAACTATGGCTACACCTTC.

V gene TRBV7-2 combines with J gene TRBJ2-3; 9 nucleotides match TRBD2. After removal of 5 bases from V and 4 bases from J, the junction contained 10 bases not matched to a gene. CDR1 is SGHTA and CDR2 is FQGNSA in the germline V gene. This CDR3 is 16 amino acids long. The CDR3 here is CASSHRRGGQPDTQYF. Written as DNA, the CDR3 is TGTGCCAGCAGCCACCGGCGGGGGGGCCAACCAGATACGCAGTATTTT.

This sequence joins TRBV11-3 and TRBJ2-1; 12 nucleotides match TRBD2. Per the germline V gene, CDR1 is SGHNT and CDR2 is YENEEA. J was trimmed by 4 bases and V by 5 bases; bases with no gene match: 3. The CDR3 runs to 15 residues. In DNA form, the CDR3 reads TGTGCCAGCAGCACCGGGACTAGCGGGTACAATGAGCAGTTCTTC. Translating gives CASSTGTSGYNEQFF.

The genes are TRBV2 and TRBJ2-1, with D possibly being TRBD1 (7 bases). Germline V gene lookup returns CDR1 SNHLY and CDR2 FYNNEI. The V gene lost 6 bases and the J gene lost 5 bases, with 17 bases spanning the gap. CDR3 length: 15 amino acids. The CDR3 sequence is CASRRGRQGHNEQFF. Written as DNA, the CDR3 is TGTGCCAGCAGGCGGGGCCGACAGGGACACAATGAGCAGTTCTTC. Drawing the rest from reference TRBV2 and TRBJ2-1, the complete variable domain is EPEVTQTPSHQVTQMGQEVILRCVPISNHLYFYWYRQILGQKVEFLVSFYNNEISEKSEIFDDQFSVERPDGSNFTLKIRSTKLEDSAMYFCASRRGRQGHNEQFFGPGTRLTVL.

This chain links TRBV7-2 with TRBJ2-1; 9 nucleotides match TRBD2. The CDR3 is made up of 19 amino acids. Germline CDR1 and CDR2: SGHTA and FQGNSA. The J segment lost 0 bases and the V segment lost 1 base, leaving 10 bases of the junction unmatched. The CDR3 spells CASSLDPRGGQSSYNEQFF. The CDR3 DNA reads TGTGCCAGCAGCTTAGATCCGCGGGGGGGCCAGAGCTCCTACAATGAGCAGTTCTTC.

The chain is built from TRBV5-6 and TRBJ1-2; D remains ambiguous. Trimming removed 4 bases from V and 3 bases from J, with 22 bases in between. Germline CDR1 SGHDT, CDR2 YYEEEE. The CDR3 has 17 residues. The CDR3 reads CASSPTADGSTYYGYTF. In DNA, the CDR3 is TGTGCCAGCAGCCCCACGGCGGATGGCAGCACCTACTATGGCTACACCTTC.